Listed here are 18 T cell receptor beta chains from one sample, sequenced in a study of T-cell memory formation after mild COVID-19. TCRdb re-derived calls from the 5' RACE reads in MiXCR, one entry per CDR3 protein. The sample consists of more than 300,000 distinct CDR3 sequences, roughly 15% of them appearing once. Sequenced sample: PBMCs or a T cell subset sorted from them (not recorded which). The receptors derive from a man aged 18 to 30 who had mild COVID-19 (a few samples of this study predate the infection). Cell type and time point are not known.

This sequence joins TRBV7-9 and TRBJ2-6; tentative D call: TRBD2 (7 bases). V was trimmed by 6 bases and J by 0 bases, leaving 12 bases between them. Germline V gene lookup returns CDR1 SEHNR and CDR2 FQNEAQ (reference sequence). The CDR3 extends over 16 amino acids. The CDR3 reads CASRRGQTSGANVLTF. The CDR3 region has the DNA TGTGCCAGCAGGCGGGGGCAAACCTCTGGGGCCAACGTCCTGACTTTC. Full variable domain (outside the CDR3, taken from reference TRBV7-9 and TRBJ2-6): DTGVSQNPRHKITKRGQNVTFRCDPISEHNRLYWYRQTLGQGPEFLTYFQNEAQLEKSRLLSDRFSAERPKGSFSTLEIQRTEQGDSAMYLCASRRGQTSGANVLTFGAGSRLTVL.

The chain carries TRBV25-1 and TRBJ1-1; D is unresolved. V dropped 10 bases and J dropped 4 bases, with 1 base sitting between them. The CDR3 consists of 8 residues. Per germline, CDR1 MGHDK and CDR2 SYGVNS. The CDR3 DNA sequence: TGTGCCATCACTGAAGCTTTCTTT. As protein: CAITEAFF.

The J gene is TRBJ2-7, the V gene TRBV6-2 or TRBV6-3, with D possibly matching TRBD2 (5 bases). The CDR3 extends over 15 amino acids. Trimming took off 0 bases at V and 2 bases at J, with 11 bases between the two ends. Germline loops: CDR1 MNHEY, CDR2 SVGEGT. The CDR3 sequence: CASSYSPGWAYEQYV. The CDR3 DNA is TGTGCCAGCAGTTACTCTCCGGGGTGGGCCTACGAGCAGTACGTC.

This clonotype has just a few counts. The gene calls are TRBV3-1 and TRBJ1-6; no reliable D call. The V and J ends lost 4 bases and 0 bases respectively, with 10 bases between them. Germline CDR1 reads LGHDT; CDR2 reads YNNKEL (reference sequence). This CDR3 comprises 16 residues. The CDR3 DNA reads as TGTGCCAGCAGCCCCTCGATCAGCTCCTATAATTCACCCCTCCACTTT. Translation gives CASSPSISSYNSPLHF.

This chain connects TRBV7-9 to TRBJ2-1; D perhaps matches TRBD1 (6 bases). Looked up from germline, CDR1 is SEHNR and CDR2 is FQNEAQ (reference sequence). This CDR3 has 14 amino acids. The V gene lost 8 bases and the J gene lost 15 bases, with 26 bases spanning the gap. The CDR3 DNA sequence: TGTGCCAGCCGGATTGGTGTTCTTGGGGGCGGAATGTTCTTC. It encodes CASRIGVLGGGMFF.

This clonotype was detected only a few times. The chain joins TRBV2 to TRBJ2-2, with D perhaps matching TRBD2 (5 bases). V was clipped by 3 bases and J by 4 bases, with 15 bases between them. Germline CDR1 is SNHLY and CDR2 is FYNNEI. The length of the CDR3 is 16 residues. This CDR3 reads CASSDPGLEATGELFF. CDR3 in DNA: TGTGCCAGCAGTGACCCCGGGCTGGAGGCCACCGGGGAGCTGTTTTTT.

This clonotype was recorded a few times. The chain recombines TRBV5-5 with TRBJ2-6; D unclear. The CDR3 consists of 17 residues. Germline lookup yields CDR1 SGHKS and CDR2 YYEKEE (reference sequence). V was shortened by 0 bases and J by 4 bases, with 14 bases between the two germline ends. CDR3 DNA: TGTGCCAGCAGCTTGGTCGGTTCCCTACACGGGGCCAACGTCCTGACTTTC. This gives the protein CASSLVGSLHGANVLTF.

The V call is TRBV18, the J call TRBJ2-1; D gene uncertain. Germline-derived CDR1 and CDR2 are KGHSH and LQKENI. CDR3 size: 13 residues. Trimming took 2 bases from V and 10 from J, leaving 12 bases between them. The CDR3 coding sequence is TGTGCCAGCTCACCAGGACCGGATGGAGAGCAGTTCTTC. It codes for CASSPGPDGEQFF.

Many counts were recorded for this clonotype. This rearrangement joins TRBV10-3 to TRBJ2-1, with 8 bases aligning to TRBD2. Per germline, CDR1 ENHRY and CDR2 SYGVKD. The CDR3 totals 14 residues. Losses at the gene ends were 6 bases for V and 5 bases for J; bases not matched to a gene: 6. The CDR3 sequence: CAIRGTRGDNEQFF. CDR3 DNA sequence: TGTGCCATCAGAGGGACTAGGGGAGACAATGAGCAGTTCTTC.

This clonotype was picked up many times. V and J are TRBV7-2 and TRBJ2-5; D remains unclear. Germline V gene data show CDR1 as SGHTA and CDR2 as FQGNSA. Trimming shortened V by 1 base and J by 4 bases, and 13 bases separated the two germline ends. This CDR3 spans 15 amino acids. The CDR3 reads CASSLGRLAAETQYF. The CDR3 nucleotides are TGTGCCAGCAGCTTAGGACGTTTGGCTGCAGAGACCCAGTACTTC.

This clonotype was counted a few times. This chain joins TRBV5-1 and TRBJ2-3; the D gene is possibly TRBD2 (7 bases). This CDR3 is built from 17 residues. The V gene's germline CDR1 is SGHRS and CDR2 YFSETQ. The V and J ends lost 0 bases and 1 base respectively, with 15 bases between them. Written as DNA, the CDR3 is TGCGCCAGCAGCTTGGACTTGGGGGGGGCGGGCACAGATACGCAGTATTTT. The encoded protein is CASSLDLGGAGTDTQYF.

This clonotype was counted between two and nine times. The V gene is TRBV29-1, the J gene TRBJ2-1; 8 bases map to TRBD1. The CDR3 runs to 13 residues. Germline assignment: CDR1 SQVTM and CDR2 ANQGSEA. V shed 3 bases, J shed 7 bases, and the junction held 5 bases outside the gene matches. CDR3: CSVETGEGNEQFF. The CDR3 region has the DNA TGCAGCGTTGAGACAGGGGAAGGAAATGAGCAGTTCTTC.

In DNA, the CDR3 is TGTGCCAGCAGCCCCCAGGCAACTAATGAAAAACTGTTTTTT. It is translated as CASSPQATNEKLFF. The V call is TRBV4-2, the J call TRBJ1-4; D is uncertain. Germline CDR1 LGHNA, CDR2 YNFKEQ. V lost 4 bases and J 0 bases, leaving 6 bases between the germline ends. CDR3 length equals 14 residues.

This clonotype was seen repeatedly, ten times or more. The chain is built from TRBV9 and TRBJ2-7; D gene ambiguous. Germline assignment: CDR1 SGDLS and CDR2 YYNGEE. The CDR3 is 14 amino acids. V was pared by 4 bases and J by 0 bases, with 11 bases between. The CDR3 DNA sequence: TGTGCCAGCAGCCCCCAGGCCAGCTCCTACGAGCAGTACGTC. Its protein is CASSPQASSYEQYV.

V gene TRBV6-6 combines with J gene TRBJ2-1, with TRBD1 matching 10 bases. CDR1 is MNHNY and CDR2 is SVGAGI in the germline V gene (reference sequence). After removal of 2 bases from V and 7 bases from J, the junction contained 8 bases not matched to a gene. There are 16 residues in the CDR3. This chain's CDR3 is CASSYIMGDRGNEQFF. The DNA of the CDR3 is TGTGCCAGCAGTTACATCATGGGGGACAGGGGAAATGAGCAGTTCTTC.

This clonotype was counted many times. The chain has TRBV5-1 and TRBJ2-3; the D call may be TRBD1 or TRBD2 (5 bases each). The germline gives CDR1 SGHRS, CDR2 YFSETQ. The CDR3 is made up of 15 amino acids. V lost 3 bases and J 4 bases, leaving 15 bases between the germline ends. For the CDR3, the DNA is TGCGCCAGCAGCTCCCGGGACCCGAGGGCAGATACGCAGTATTTT. Its translation: CASSSRDPRADTQYF. The entire variable domain, with the rest obtained from reference TRBV5-1 and TRBJ2-3, is as follows: KAGVTQTPRYLIKTRGQQVTLSCSPISGHRSVSWYQQTPGQGLQFLFEYFSETQRNKGNFPGRFSGRQFSNSRSEMNVSTLELGDSALYLCASSSRDPRADTQYFGPGTRLTVL.

This clonotype was counted at least ten times. V usage is TRBV9 and J usage is TRBJ2-1; D is ambiguous. The germline V gene encodes CDR1 SGDLS and CDR2 YYNGEE. The CDR3 spans 14 residues. Deletions cut 4 bases from V and 4 bases from J, with 12 bases between. CDR3: CASSLSEMYNEQFF. The CDR3 DNA is TGTGCCAGCAGCCTAAGCGAAATGTACAATGAGCAGTTCTTC.

A word on this clonotype: The junction shows a germline mismatch at one end, possibly a read error. The rearrangement uses TRBV6-6 and TRBJ2-2; 13 positions agree with TRBD2. In germline, CDR1 is MNHNY, CDR2 SVGAGI (reference sequence). The CDR3 is 15 amino acids. The CDR3 DNA reads TGTGCCAGCAGTAGGACTAGCGGGGGCACCGGGGATCTGTTTTTT. Its translation is CASSRTSGGTGDLFF.